Each of the 29 T cell receptor beta chains below was sequenced from the same sample in a study of regulatory T cells in long-lasting Graves disease. TCR beta libraries were built with iRepertoire HTBI primers and Arm-PCR of CDR3 regions. MiXCR was run by TCRdb on the multiplex PCR reads, yielding one entry per CDR3 protein. The sample carries about 430,000 distinct CDR3 sequences, 15% recorded once. The time point denotes: newly diagnosed GD, antithyroid drugs for less than 3 months. The TCR library was prepared using RNA isolated from PBMCs. The sample was also reused in another study, on T cells in Graves' hyperthyroidism and ophthalmopathy.

The source material was peripheral blood mononuclear cells (PBMCs), sampled at new diagnosis, from a patient treated with antithyroid drugs. The receptors stem from a middle-aged woman with Graves disease.

The sample holds many counts of this clonotype. The J gene is TRBJ2-1, the V gene TRBV6-2 or TRBV6-3; D is perhaps TRBD1 (6 bases). This CDR3 is 14 amino acids long. Per the germline V gene, CDR1 is MNHEY and CDR2 is SVGEGT. V dropped 10 bases and J dropped 2 bases, with 15 bases sitting between them. CDR3 in amino acids: CATHREGPYNEQFF. The CDR3 nucleotides are TGTGCCACCCACAGGGAAGGTCCCTACAATGAGCAGTTCTTC.

This clonotype was seen at least ten times. The chain links TRBV29-1 to TRBJ2-5, with a possible D match to TRBD1 (6 bases). The CDR3 runs 13 residues. Germline V gene lookup returns CDR1 SQVTM and CDR2 ANQGSEA. V dropped 7 bases and J dropped 1 base, with 13 bases sitting between them. This CDR3 is CSAQDRGQETQYF. In nucleotides, the CDR3 is TGCAGCGCCCAGGACAGAGGCCAAGAGACCCAGTACTTC. Full variable domain (missing parts from reference TRBV29-1 and TRBJ2-5): SAVISQKPSRDICQRGTSLTIQCQVDSQVTMMFWYRQQPGQSLTLIATANQGSEATYESGFVIDKFPISRPNLTFSTLTVSNMSPEDSSIYLCSAQDRGQETQYFGPGTRLLVL.

This clonotype has a count of ten or more. The chain joins TRBV6-1 to TRBJ2-5, with D maybe TRBD2 (7 bases). Germline assignment: CDR1 MNHNS and CDR2 SASEGT. V was cut by 5 bases and J by 7 bases, with 20 bases left in between. This CDR3 comprises 15 residues. The CDR3 nucleotides are TGTGCCAGCAGTCGAGGGGGACTACCACGGGGGACCCAGTACTTC. Protein sequence: CASSRGGLPRGTQYF.

This clonotype has more than one count but fewer than ten. V and J are TRBV5-8 and TRBJ1-4; 7 bases map to TRBD1. Germline lookup yields CDR1 SGHTS and CDR2 YDEGEE. The CDR3 length is 16 residues. The V gene end was trimmed by 1 base and the J gene end by 8 bases; junction bases not matched to a gene: 11. The CDR3 sequence: CASSLTTGTEGEKLFF. CDR3 bases: TGTGCCAGCAGCTTGACCACCGGGACAGAGGGAGAAAAACTGTTTTTT.

Ten or more counts support this clonotype. The V and J genes are TRBV2 and TRBJ2-7, with 11 bases fitting TRBD2. CDR1 is SNHLY and CDR2 is FYNNEI in the germline V gene. The CDR3 consists of 15 residues. With 4 bases clipped from V and 3 bases from J, the junction kept 5 bases outside the gene matches. CDR3 DNA: TGTGCCAGCAGTGGTGGGACTAGCGGCCGCTACGAGCAGTACTTC. Protein sequence: CASSGGTSGRYEQYF.

The chain couples TRBV20-1 to TRBJ2-1; 7 nucleotides align to TRBD2. This CDR3 comprises 12 residues. V lost 7 bases and J lost 4; bases outside the gene matches: 4. CDR1 is DFQATT, CDR2 SNEGSKA, per germline (reference sequence). The CDR3 reads CSGGEGYNEQFF. Written as DNA, the CDR3 is TGCAGTGGGGGGGAGGGGTACAATGAGCAGTTCTTC.

Ten or more counts support this clonotype. The rearrangement uses TRBV5-5 and TRBJ2-3; D is tentatively TRBD1 or TRBD2 (6 bases each). The ends were cut back, 0 bases at V and 3 bases at J, with 11 bases in the middle. Per the germline V gene, CDR1 is SGHKS and CDR2 is YYEKEE (reference sequence). The CDR3 totals 15 residues. The DNA for the CDR3 is TGTGCCAGCAGCTTGGGACTAGGGGGAACAGATACGCAGTATTTT. Translating it yields CASSLGLGGTDTQYF.

At least ten counts were recorded for this clonotype. The chain is built from TRBV11-3 and TRBJ2-7, with 7 nucleotides matching TRBD1. This CDR3 is 18 amino acids long. J lost 3 bases, V lost 4 bases, and 18 bases had no gene match. The germline V gene encodes CDR1 SGHNT and CDR2 YENEEA. CDR3 nucleotide sequence: TGTGCCAGCAGCTCCACCGGGACAGAAAGTTCAGAACTCTACGAGCAGTACTTC. It codes for CASSSTGTESSELYEQYF.

This clonotype was counted a few times. This rearrangement joins TRBV20-1 to TRBJ2-1; D might be TRBD2 (6 bases). The CDR3 is 18 amino acids. V lost 3 bases to trimming and J lost 1 base, with 22 bases between them. Germline CDR1 and CDR2: DFQATT and SNEGSKA (reference sequence). As DNA, the CDR3 is TGCAGTGCTAGGGACAAGTGGTTAGCGGATGCTTCCTACAATGAGCAGTTCTTC. Protein: CSARDKWLADASYNEQFF.

This clonotype was recorded many times. The CDR3 nucleotides read TGTGCCAGCAGCCTCGACGGGAGCGTCTACGAGCAGTACTTC. It codes for CASSLDGSVYEQYF. The chain has TRBV7-6 and TRBJ2-7, with a possible D match to TRBD2 (6 bases). V was pared by 5 bases and J by 3 bases, with 14 bases between. This CDR3 comprises 14 residues. Germline assignment: CDR1 SGHVS and CDR2 FNYEAQ. Full variable domain (outside the CDR3, taken from reference TRBV7-6 and TRBJ2-7): GAGVSQSPRYKVTKRGQDVALRCDPISGHVSLYWYRQALGQGPEFLTYFNYEAQQDKSGLPNDRFSAERPEGSISTLTIQRTEQRDSAMYRCASSLDGSVYEQYFGPGTRLTVT.

Only a few counts were recorded for this clonotype. The chain joins TRBV3-1 to TRBJ2-2, with TRBD1 matching 7 bases. V shed 5 bases and J 4 bases; nucleotides not matched to a gene: 7. The V gene's germline CDR1 is LGHDT and CDR2 YNNKEL (reference sequence). The CDR3 has 15 residues. The CDR3 bases are TGTGCCAGCAGCTATGGCACAGGGGTCACCGGGGAGCTGTTTTTT. Its translation is CASSYGTGVTGELFF.

This clonotype was detected many times. The genes are TRBV28 and TRBJ2-7, with 11 bases that match TRBD2. Per germline, CDR1 MDHEN and CDR2 SYDVKM. The CDR3 is 16 residues long. The trim removed 3 bases at V and 3 bases at J, leaving 7 bases unmatched. The CDR3 DNA reads TGTGCCAGCAGTTTGGCCGGGACTAGCGGAATCTACGAGCAGTACTTC. Amino acids: CASSLAGTSGIYEQYF.

This clonotype occurred a few times. The chain is built from TRBV19 and TRBJ2-5, with D possibly matching TRBD2 (5 bases). The CDR3 is 13 residues long. V lost 5 bases and J 5 bases, leaving 12 bases between the germline ends. The germline CDR1 and CDR2 sequences are LNHDA and SQIVND (reference sequence). CDR3 sequence (DNA): TGTGCCAGTAGTGGTCTAGCTAGGGAGACCCAGTACTTC. Its protein product is CASSGLARETQYF.

This chain connects TRBV6-1 to TRBJ1-2; the D gene is possibly TRBD1 (6 bases). Germline CDR1 is MNHNS and CDR2 is SASEGT. V gave up 3 bases and J gave up 2 bases, with 7 bases separating them. The CDR3 is 13 amino acids. The CDR3 loop reads CASSDGQNYGYTF. The CDR3 DNA is TGTGCCAGCAGTGACGGACAGAACTATGGCTACACCTTC.

V usage is TRBV7-9 and J usage is TRBJ2-3, with 10 bases lining up with TRBD2. The V gene end was trimmed by 5 bases and the J gene end by 2 bases; junction bases not matched to a gene: 4. CDR3 length: 15 amino acids. CDR1 and CDR2 from the germline V gene are SEHNR and FQNEAQ (reference sequence). CDR3 sequence: CASSPGTSATDTQYF. The CDR3 DNA follows: TGTGCCAGCAGCCCCGGGACTAGCGCCACAGATACGCAGTATTTT.

This clonotype was counted at least ten times. This chain connects TRBV28 to TRBJ2-3; 9 positions agree with TRBD2. This CDR3 is built from 15 residues. Germline CDR1 reads MDHEN; CDR2 reads SYDVKM. With 5 bases clipped from V and 3 bases from J, the junction kept 6 bases outside the gene matches. In DNA, the CDR3 is TGTGCCAGCAGTGCCTTAGCGGGAGCGACAGATACGCAGTATTTT. Its protein is CASSALAGATDTQYF.

This clonotype occurred many times. The genes are TRBV7-2 and TRBJ1-6; tentative D call: TRBD1 (6 bases). The length of the CDR3 is 17 residues. Trimming pared 1 base from V and 6 bases from J, leaving 16 bases between. Germline CDR1 and CDR2: SGHTA and FQGNSA. For the CDR3, the DNA is TGTGCCAGCAGCTTAGTCGGGGTAGGGGGAAGTAATTCACCCCTCCACTTT. This sequence encodes CASSLVGVGGSNSPLHF.

This clonotype was counted once. This could be a read error, since a much larger clone is one nucleotide away. The chain has TRBV6-2 or TRBV6-3 and TRBJ2-1; D not resolved. The CDR3 totals 15 residues. Per germline, CDR1 MNHEY and CDR2 SVGEGT. The CDR3 coding sequence is TGTGCCAGCAGCCGAGACCACCTTGAACACAATGGGCAGTTCTTC. It encodes CASSRDHLEHNGQFF.

This clonotype was picked up many times. The chain employs TRBV28 and TRBJ2-5; tentatively, D is TRBD2 (6 bases). Per germline, CDR1 MDHEN and CDR2 SYDVKM. V dropped 6 bases and J dropped 2 bases, with 13 bases sitting between them. The CDR3 is made up of 14 amino acids. CDR3 DNA sequence: TGTGCCAGCAGCCTAGGGGACTTACAAGAGACCCAGTACTTC. Protein: CASSLGDLQETQYF.

This CDR3 is CASSQEGADYNEQFF. CDR3 in DNA: TGTGCCAGCAGCCAAGAGGGAGCAGACTACAATGAGCAGTTCTTC. This chain joins TRBV3-1 and TRBJ2-1, with TRBD2 as a possible D gene (5 bases). V was clipped by 0 bases and J by 3 bases, with 9 bases between them. Germline CDR1 and CDR2: LGHDT and YNNKEL (reference sequence). This CDR3 comprises 15 residues.

This clonotype was found many times. J is TRBJ2-1 and V is TRBV19; TRBD1 is a possible D gene (5 bases). Germline CDR1 and CDR2: LNHDA and SQIVND (reference sequence). This CDR3 has 13 residues. Trimming left V 3 bases short and J 9 bases short, with 12 bases between. The CDR3 loop is CASSITQRGEQFF. The CDR3 DNA reads as TGTGCCAGTAGTATTACTCAAAGGGGTGAGCAGTTCTTC.

This clonotype occurred a few times. A much larger clone lies a single base off, so this may be a read error. The V and J genes are TRBV11-2 and TRBJ2-7, with 9 bases that match TRBD2. Germline loops: CDR1 SGHAT, CDR2 FQNNGV. The CDR3 runs 15 residues. The DNA for the CDR3 is TGTGCCAGCAGCTTAACTAGCGGGTATTACTACGAGCGGTACTTC. As protein: CASSLTSGYYYERYF.

This clonotype has a count of ten or more. V is TRBV4-3 and J is TRBJ2-1, with a possible D match to TRBD1 (6 bases). V gave up 1 base and J gave up 0 bases, with 10 bases separating them. The CDR3 consists of 16 residues. Germline CDR1 is LGHNA and CDR2 is YSLEER. The CDR3 region is CASSQGGDTSYNEQFF. The CDR3 DNA is TGCGCCAGCAGCCAAGGAGGGGACACCTCCTACAATGAGCAGTTCTTC.

Concerning this clonotype: A much larger clone sits a single nucleotide away, making a read error possible. J is TRBJ2-1 and V is TRBV28; a possible D gene is TRBD2 (7 bases). Germline values: CDR1 MDHEN, CDR2 SYDVKM. The V end was cut by 7 bases, the J end by 8 bases, with 24 bases between. This CDR3 has 16 residues. The CDR3 sequence is CASNIRSGRGTDEQFF. CDR3 DNA sequence: TGTGCCAGCAATATCCGTTCAGGGAGGGGGACCGATGAGCAGTTCTTC.

In this sample, this clonotype turned up many times. The CDR3 region is CASSELGEIKNSEQYF. The CDR3 coding sequence is TGTGCCAGCAGTGAACTAGGGGAAATTAAGAACAGCGAGCAGTACTTC. The V gene is TRBV6-1, the J gene TRBJ2-7; D is perhaps TRBD1 (5 bases). The germline CDR1 and CDR2 sequences are MNHNS and SASEGT. CDR3 length equals 16 residues. V dropped 2 bases and J dropped 6 bases, with 20 bases sitting between them.

There are many counts of this clonotype. V is TRBV6-2 or TRBV6-3 and J is TRBJ2-7; a possible D gene is TRBD1 (6 bases). V was trimmed by 7 bases and J by 5 bases, leaving 24 bases between them. Per the germline V gene, CDR1 is MNHEY and CDR2 is SVGEGT. The CDR3 is made up of 16 amino acids. As DNA, the CDR3 is TGTGCCAGCACTCGACAGGTACTCCAGACCGGGAACGAGCAGTACTTC. Translation: CASTRQVLQTGNEQYF.

This clonotype was found a few times. A single base separates this from a much larger clone, so it may be a read error. The chain has TRBV6-2 or TRBV6-3 and TRBJ2-7; possibly TRBD1 or TRBD2 for D (5 bases each). V lost 7 bases, J lost 3 bases, and 13 bases lay in between. The CDR3 contains 13 residues. The germline V gene has CDR1 MNHEY and CDR2 SVGEGT. CDR3 in amino acids: CASKGPGIYEQYF. The DNA of the CDR3 is TGTGCCAGCAAGGGGCCGGGAATCTACGAGCAGTACTTC.

The rearrangement uses TRBV29-1 and TRBJ1-1; the D is unclear. This CDR3 region has 13 residues. The V gene lost 1 base and the J gene lost 4 bases, with 10 bases spanning the gap. Germline V gene data show CDR1 as SQVTM and CDR2 as ANQGSEA. The CDR3 loop reads CSVEVGRTTEAFF. In nucleotides, the CDR3 is TGCAGCGTTGAAGTCGGTCGAACCACTGAAGCTTTCTTT.

CDR3 protein: CASRSGTFFSGANVLTF. CDR3 DNA: TGTGCCAGCAGGTCAGGGACATTTTTTTCTGGGGCCAACGTCCTGACTTTC. The chain uses TRBV28 and TRBJ2-6, with D perhaps matching TRBD1 (6 bases). Looked up from germline, CDR1 is MDHEN and CDR2 is SYDVKM. This CDR3 spans 17 amino acids. The V end was cut by 6 bases, the J end by 1 base, with 16 bases between.